A single sample is the source of the 22 T cell receptor beta chains below, sequenced in a study of cytomegalovirus exposure and HLA in healthy donors. Researchers ran the PCR with 60 Vbeta and 13 Jbeta primers. TCRdb's table, derived via immunoSEQ multiplex PCR, lists solely in-frame clones and lacks some. The sample includes approximately 120,000 clones, around 73% of them seen just once. The sequencing sample was made of PBMCs. The receptors come from a man aged 35-49 years in good health and CMV-seronegative.

Note on this clone: An end of the junction differs from the germline gene, which may be a read error. The chain has TRBV5-4 and TRBJ2-7; 7 bases are shared with TRBD2. CDR1 is SGHNT, CDR2 YYREEE, per germline (reference sequence). This CDR3 region has 17 residues. The CDR3 reads CASSFGLAEFTAYEQYF. DNA of the CDR3: TGTGCCAGCAGCTTTGGCCTAGCGGAATTTACAGCCTACGAGCAATACTTC.

The rearrangement joins TRBV4-1 to TRBJ1-5; no clear D. The CDR3 extends over 13 amino acids. Germline CDR1 reads MGHRA; CDR2 reads YSYEKL. Trimming took off 1 base at V and 6 bases at J, with 7 bases between the two ends. CDR3 in DNA: TGCGCCAGCAGCCAAGGGAGTGCTCAGCCCCAGCATTTT. This gives the protein CASSQGSAQPQHF.

V gene TRBV6-5 combines with J gene TRBJ2-7, with 8 bases aligning to TRBD1. The germline CDR1 and CDR2 sequences are MNHEY and SVGAGI. V was pared by 8 bases and J by 5 bases, with 5 bases of the junction left unmatched. This CDR3 comprises 12 residues. The CDR3 region has the DNA TGTGCCAGCCACAGGGGGAAGAACGAGCAGTACTTC. As protein: CASHRGKNEQYF.

The genes are TRBV15 and TRBJ1-3; tentatively, D is TRBD1 (5 bases). Germline loops: CDR1 LNHNV, CDR2 YYDKDF (reference sequence). This CDR3 is built from 17 residues. V was shortened by 2 bases and J by 7 bases, with 21 bases between the two germline ends. The chain's CDR3 is CATSRMSLPGYGNTIYF. The CDR3 DNA reads TGTGCCACCAGCAGAATGTCGCTACCAGGGTATGGTAACACCATATATTTT. The whole variable domain, remainder taken from reference TRBV15 and TRBJ1-3, is DAMVIQNPRYQVTQFGKPVTLSCSQTLNHNVMYWYQQKSSQAPKLLFHYYDKDFNNEADTPDNFQSRRPNTSFCFLDIRSPGLGDTAMYLCATSRMSLPGYGNTIYFGEGSWLTVV.

In its sample, this clone was seen once. The chain has TRBV5-1 and TRBJ2-1; 12 bases are shared with TRBD2. The germline CDR1 and CDR2 sequences are SGHRS and YFSETQ. The junction had 5 bases not matched to a gene; V was cut back by 4 bases and J by 0 bases. This CDR3 spans 17 amino acids. The CDR3 DNA sequence: TGCGCCAGCAGCCGCACTAGCGGGGGGTTCTCCTACAATGAGCAGTTCTTC. This encodes CASSRTSGGFSYNEQFF.

The chain recombines TRBV7-9 with TRBJ2-1; 8 bases map to TRBD2. In germline, CDR1 is SEHNR, CDR2 FQNEAQ (reference sequence). Trimming took 5 bases from V and 8 from J; bases not matched to a gene: 8. CDR3 length equals 14 residues. CDR3 nucleotides: TGTGCCAGCAGCGTCGGGAGGGGGGTGGATGAGCAGTTCTTC. Translated, it gives CASSVGRGVDEQFF. The full variable domain, its missing parts supplied by reference TRBV7-9 and TRBJ2-1, is DTGVSQNPRHKITKRGQNVTFRCDPISEHNRLYWYRQTLGQGPEFLTYFQNEAQLEKSRLLSDRFSAERPKGSFSTLEIQRTEQGDSAMYLCASSVGRGVDEQFFGPGTRLTVL.

CDR3 amino acids: CASRPGQGAYNEQFF. CDR3 in DNA: TGTGCCAGCAGACCCGGACAGGGCGCTTACAATGAGCAGTTCTTC. The J gene is TRBJ2-1, the V gene TRBV27; 8 bases match TRBD1. With 6 bases clipped from V and 4 bases from J, the junction kept 8 bases outside the gene matches. This CDR3 has 15 residues. Germline V gene data show CDR1 as MNHEY and CDR2 as SMNVEV (reference sequence).

This clone was counted a single time. CDR3 residues: CAISEVSSNEQYF. The CDR3 nucleotides are TGTGCCATCAGTGAGGTTAGTTCCAACGAGCAGTACTTC. J is TRBJ2-7 and V is TRBV10-3; D is ambiguous. The V and J ends lost 2 bases and 5 bases respectively, with 10 bases between them. The CDR3 spans 13 residues. Germline V CDR1 and CDR2: ENHRY, SYGVKD.

The rearrangement links TRBV6-5 to TRBJ1-1; no definite D call. Germline assignment: CDR1 MNHEY and CDR2 SVGAGI. Trimming pared 2 bases from V and 1 base from J, leaving 8 bases between. This CDR3 comprises 14 residues. CDR3 sequence reads: CASSYRGRNTEAFF. The CDR3 nucleotides are TGTGCCAGCAGTTACAGAGGGCGGAACACTGAAGCTTTCTTT.

The chain employs TRBV19 and TRBJ2-7; weak D call: TRBD2 (5 bases). The CDR3 runs to 15 residues. Trimming shortened V by 2 bases and J by 2 bases, and 13 bases separated the two germline ends. Germline CDR1 and CDR2: LNHDA and SQIVND (reference sequence). The CDR3, as DNA: TGTGCCAGTAGTATAAGCGGTCCCGGGGCCTACGAGCAGTACTTC. It is translated as CASSISGPGAYEQYF.

The rearrangement joins TRBV19 to TRBJ2-3, with D perhaps TRBD2 (6 bases). Germline lookup yields CDR1 LNHDA and CDR2 SQIVND (reference sequence). This CDR3 is 17 amino acids long. V lost 5 bases, J lost 4 bases, and 22 bases lay in between. CDR3 residues: CASSPGTWVAVADTQYF. DNA for the CDR3: TGTGCCAGTAGTCCTGGTACGTGGGTAGCGGTTGCAGATACGCAGTATTTT.

The chain is built from TRBV7-2 and TRBJ2-1, with D tentatively TRBD2 (5 bases). The germline V and J ends were trimmed by 5 bases and 0 bases, with 11 bases remaining between them. The germline CDR1 and CDR2 sequences are SGHTA and FQGNSA. This CDR3 has 15 residues. The CDR3 DNA reads TGTGCCAGCAGCCGAAGTGAGGGCTCCTACAATGAGCAGTTCTTC. Translating it yields CASSRSEGSYNEQFF.

V gene TRBV5-4 combines with J gene TRBJ1-2; TRBD1 matches 7 bases. V trimming: 4 bases; J trimming: 3 bases; junction bases outside the gene matches: 9. This CDR3 has 15 residues. Germline CDR1 reads SGHNT; CDR2 reads YYREEE (reference sequence). For the CDR3, the DNA is TGTGCCAGCAGCCCGGGAATGGACAGGCACTATGGCTACACCTTC. Translation gives CASSPGMDRHYGYTF.

The chain uses TRBV10-3 and TRBJ2-3; 11 bases agree with TRBD2. Per germline, CDR1 ENHRY and CDR2 SYGVKD. The CDR3 totals 17 residues. V trimming: 6 bases; J trimming: 3 bases; junction bases outside the gene matches: 11. This chain's CDR3 is CAISSLAGGSLTDTQYF. The CDR3 bases are TGTGCCATCAGCTCCCTAGCGGGGGGCTCCCTAACAGATACGCAGTATTTT.

This clone came up once. The J gene is TRBJ2-7, the V gene TRBV15; 7 bases are shared with TRBD2. Germline trimming cut 0 bases from V and 5 bases from J; bases unmatched to any gene: 16. The CDR3 runs 18 residues. Germline CDR1 and CDR2: LNHNV and YYDKDF (reference sequence). Here the CDR3 DNA reads TGTGCCACCAGCAGAGAGCTGGGACTGGGGAGGGGCCCGGACGAGCAGTACTTC. As protein: CATSRELGLGRGPDEQYF.

Points on this clone: This sample also contains other DNA sequences that code for the same CDR3. This chain joins TRBV5-1 and TRBJ1-1, with TRBD1 matching over 7 bases. V shed 0 bases, J shed 1 base, and the junction held 6 bases outside the gene matches. This CDR3 has 16 residues. Germline CDR1 is SGHRS and CDR2 is YFSETQ. DNA for the CDR3: TGCGCCAGCAGCTTGGCGGGGACAGTTCGGAACACTGAAGCTTTCTTT. Translating it yields CASSLAGTVRNTEAFF. Based on the CDR3 plus reference TRBV5-1 and TRBJ1-1, the full variable domain is KAGVTQTPRYLIKTRGQQVTLSCSPISGHRSVSWYQQTPGQGLQFLFEYFSETQRNKGNFPGRFSGRQFSNSRSEMNVSTLELGDSALYLCASSLAGTVRNTEAFFGQGTRLTVV.

This clone has just a few counts. The rearrangement links TRBV9 to TRBJ2-6; unclear D gene. Germline V lookup: CDR1 SGDLS, CDR2 YYNGEE. CDR3 length: 14 amino acids. Deletions cut 4 bases from V and 3 bases from J, with 8 bases between. The CDR3 sequence: CASSRVFGANVLTF. The CDR3 region has the DNA TGTGCCAGCAGCAGAGTTTTTGGGGCCAACGTCCTGACTTTC.

This clone was found a few times. The V call is TRBV4-1, the J call TRBJ1-5; a weak D match, TRBD1 (6 bases). The CDR3 contains 17 residues. Germline CDR1 is MGHRA and CDR2 is YSYEKL. The V end lost 0 bases, the J end lost 4 bases, and 16 bases lay between the germline ends. CDR3 region: CASSQDKGRGGNQPQHF. DNA of the CDR3: TGCGCCAGCAGCCAAGATAAGGGCAGGGGAGGGAATCAGCCCCAGCATTTT.

The table lists this clone with a count of one. The rearrangement uses TRBV5-1 and TRBJ2-5; D is uncertain. This CDR3 spans 14 amino acids. Germline CDR1 and CDR2: SGHRS and YFSETQ. Trimming cost V 0 bases and J 2 bases, with 8 bases left between them. CDR3 sequence (DNA): TGCGCCAGCAGCTTGGTGGCTGCACAAGAGACCCAGTACTTC. Translated: CASSLVAAQETQYF.

This rearrangement joins TRBV30 to TRBJ2-3; TRBD2 matches at 8 bases. Germline V gene lookup returns CDR1 GTSNPN and CDR2 SVGIG (reference sequence). V lost 1 base, J lost 3 bases, and 3 bases stayed unmatched. The CDR3 has 14 amino acids. CDR3 DNA sequence: TGTGCCTGGAGTGGAGCGGGGGTAACAGATACGCAGTATTTT. Translating gives CAWSGAGVTDTQYF.

The rearrangement links TRBV28 to TRBJ2-7; 10 bases match TRBD1. Germline V gene lookup returns CDR1 MDHEN and CDR2 SYDVKM. The V gene end was trimmed by 10 bases and the J gene end by 3 bases; junction bases not matched to a gene: 3. CDR3 length equals 12 residues. This CDR3 reads CAIGQGDYEQYF. CDR3 nucleotides: TGTGCCATAGGACAGGGGGACTACGAGCAGTACTTC.

This chain uses TRBV11-2 with TRBJ1-5; D is unresolved. V was shortened by 2 bases and J by 0 bases, with 2 bases between the two germline ends. CDR3 length: 13 residues. In germline, CDR1 is SGHAT, CDR2 FQNNGV. CDR3 DNA sequence: TGTGCCAGCAGCTTACATAGCAATCAGCCCCAGCATTTT. It codes for CASSLHSNQPQHF.